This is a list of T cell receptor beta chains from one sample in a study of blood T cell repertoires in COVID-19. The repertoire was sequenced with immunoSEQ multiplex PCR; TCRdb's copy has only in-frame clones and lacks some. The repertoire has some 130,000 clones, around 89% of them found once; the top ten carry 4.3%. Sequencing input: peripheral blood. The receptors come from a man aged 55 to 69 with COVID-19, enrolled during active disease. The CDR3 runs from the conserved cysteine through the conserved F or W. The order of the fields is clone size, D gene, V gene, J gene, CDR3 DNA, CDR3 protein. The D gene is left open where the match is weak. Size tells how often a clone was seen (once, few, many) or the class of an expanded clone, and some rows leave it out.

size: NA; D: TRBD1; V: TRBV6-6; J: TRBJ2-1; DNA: TGTGCCAGCAGTTACCCGAAGGGACAGGGAATAAATGAGCAGTTCTTC; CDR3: CASSYPKGQGINEQFF
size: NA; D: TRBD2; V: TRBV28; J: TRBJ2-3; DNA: TGTGCCAGCAGCCCCCCCGGGACTAGCGGATATTTT; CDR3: CASSPPGTSGYF
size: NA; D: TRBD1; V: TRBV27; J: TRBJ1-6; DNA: TGTGCCAGCCTGTCCGGGACAGGGGTGAATTCACCCCTCCACTTT; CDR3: CASLSGTGVNSPLHF
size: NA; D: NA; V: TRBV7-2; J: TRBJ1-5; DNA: TGTGCCAGCAGCTTAGTCAATAATCAGCCCCAGCATTTT; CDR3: CASSLVNNQPQHF
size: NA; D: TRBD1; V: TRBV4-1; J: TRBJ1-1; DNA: TGCGCCAGCAGCCTCCCTAAGACAGGGGGCCCCATGAACACTGAAGCTTTCTTT; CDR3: CASSLPKTGGPMNTEAFF
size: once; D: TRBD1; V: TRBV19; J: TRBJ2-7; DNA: TGTGCCAGTAGACCTCCCCTGGGACAGGGATTAGTTGGCGAGCAGTACTTC; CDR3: CASRPPLGQGLVGEQYF
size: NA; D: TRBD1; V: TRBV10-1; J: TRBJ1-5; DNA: TGCGCCAGCAGTACAGGGGGGAGCAATCAGCCCCAGCATTTT; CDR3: CASSTGGSNQPQHF
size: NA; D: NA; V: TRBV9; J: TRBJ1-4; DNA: TGTGCCAGCAGCGGGAGGGGAAGCCCTGAAAAACTGTTTTTT; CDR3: CASSGRGSPEKLFF
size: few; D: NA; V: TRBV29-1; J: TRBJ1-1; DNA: TGCAGCCATCAGAGTACAGGGAACACTGAAGCTTTCTTT; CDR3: CSHQSTGNTEAFF
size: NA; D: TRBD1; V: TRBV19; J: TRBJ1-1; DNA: TGTGCCAGTGGCTCCCCGGGACAGGGGATGGGGAACACTGAAGCTTTCTTT; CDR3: CASGSPGQGMGNTEAFF
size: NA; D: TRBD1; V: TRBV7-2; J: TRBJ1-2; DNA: TGTGCCAGCAGCTTAGGGACAGGGGGTAGGAATGGCTACACCTTC; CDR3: CASSLGTGGRNGYTF
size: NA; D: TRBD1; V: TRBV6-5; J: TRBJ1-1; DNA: TGTGCCAGCAGCGACACAGGGGTCATGAACACTGAAGCTTTCTTT; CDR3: CASSDTGVMNTEAFF
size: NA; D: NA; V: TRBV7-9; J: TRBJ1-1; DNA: TGTGCCAGTTTCAGGGTTCCCGTTGAAAACACTGAAGCTTTCTTT; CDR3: CASFRVPVENTEAFF
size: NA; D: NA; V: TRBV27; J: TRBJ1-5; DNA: TGTGCCACCCGGGGGGAAATAAGACAGCCCCAGCATTTT; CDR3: CATRGEIRQPQHF
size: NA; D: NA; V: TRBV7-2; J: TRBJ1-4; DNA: TGTGCCAGCAGCTCAATCGGGACAAAGGAAAAACTGTTTTTT; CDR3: CASSSIGTKEKLFF
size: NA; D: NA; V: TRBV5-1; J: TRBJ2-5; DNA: TGCGCCAGCAGCTCCTCGATGACAAAGGAGGAAGAGACCCAGTACTTC; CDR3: CASSSSMTKEEETQYF
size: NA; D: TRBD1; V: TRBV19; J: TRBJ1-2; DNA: TGTGCCAGTATCCCGGACAGGGCCGACTATGGCTACACCTTC; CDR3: CASIPDRADYGYTF
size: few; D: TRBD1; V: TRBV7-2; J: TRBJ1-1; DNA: TGTGCCAGCAGCTCCCGGGACAGGTACTTGAACACTGAAGCTTTCTTT; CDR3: CASSSRDRYLNTEAFF
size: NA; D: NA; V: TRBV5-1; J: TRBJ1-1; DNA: TGCGCCAGCAGCTTAGTAGTGAACACTGAAGCTTTCTTT; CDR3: CASSLVVNTEAFF
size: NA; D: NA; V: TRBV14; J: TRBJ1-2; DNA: TGTGCCAGCAGCCAGGGTTACCCGGGGGGCTACACCTTC; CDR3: CASSQGYPGGYTF
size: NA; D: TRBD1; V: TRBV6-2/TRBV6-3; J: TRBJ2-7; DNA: TGTGCCAGCAGTTACTCGGGGACAGTCAACGAGCAGTACTTC; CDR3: CASSYSGTVNEQYF
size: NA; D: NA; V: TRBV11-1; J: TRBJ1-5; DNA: TGTGCCAGCAGCTCCTCAGGGGATCAGCCCCAGCATTTT; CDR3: CASSSSGDQPQHF